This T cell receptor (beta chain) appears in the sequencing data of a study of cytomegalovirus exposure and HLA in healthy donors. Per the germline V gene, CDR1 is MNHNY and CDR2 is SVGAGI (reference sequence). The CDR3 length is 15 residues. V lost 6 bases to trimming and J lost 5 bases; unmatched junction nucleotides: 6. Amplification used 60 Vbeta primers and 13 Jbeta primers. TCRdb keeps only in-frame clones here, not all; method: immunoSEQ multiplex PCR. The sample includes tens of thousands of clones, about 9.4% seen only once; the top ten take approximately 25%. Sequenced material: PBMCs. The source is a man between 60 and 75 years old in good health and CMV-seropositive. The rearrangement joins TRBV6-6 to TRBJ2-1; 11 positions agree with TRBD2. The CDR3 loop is CASRDPGLADNEQFF. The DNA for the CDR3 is TGTGCCAGCAGGGACCCGGGACTAGCGGACAATGAGCAGTTCTTC.